The 14 T cell receptor beta chains presented below share a single source sample, sequenced in a study of CD8 T cells in ankylosing spondylitis. These receptors' targets are unknown. TCRdb reprocessed the 5' RACE reads with MiXCR, giving one entry per CDR3 protein. The table shows around 440,000 distinct CDR3 sequences, with roughly a sixth occurring only once. Regarding the study as a whole: The study identified a TCR beta motif of several highly homologous variants that appeared characteristic of ankylosing spondylitis blood.

Material for sequencing was blood, either unsorted or a sorted T cell fraction (not recorded which). The receptors were gathered from a male donor with ankylosing spondylitis.

The chain combines TRBV7-9 with TRBJ2-3; no definite D call. CDR1 is SEHNR, CDR2 FQNEAQ, per germline (reference sequence). The CDR3 runs to 12 residues. V lost 5 bases, J lost 2 bases, and 5 bases lay in between. The chain's CDR3 is CASSVDTDTQYF. In nucleotides, the CDR3 is TGTGCCAGCAGCGTAGACACAGATACGCAGTATTTT. Full variable domain (remainder filled in from reference TRBV7-9 and TRBJ2-3): DTGVSQNPRHKITKRGQNVTFRCDPISEHNRLYWYRQTLGQGPEFLTYFQNEAQLEKSRLLSDRFSAERPKGSFSTLEIQRTEQGDSAMYLCASSVDTDTQYFGPGTRLTVL.

As DNA, the CDR3 is TGTGCCAGCAGCTTGCGTAACAGGGGCTATAATTCACCCCTCCACTTT. Translated: CASSLRNRGYNSPLHF. The V call is TRBV5-6, the J call TRBJ1-6, with 7 positions matching TRBD1. The germline V gene encodes CDR1 SGHDT and CDR2 YYEEEE. J gave up 3 bases and V 1 base, and 4 bases lay outside the gene matches. The CDR3 length is 16 residues.

The chain carries TRBV5-1 and TRBJ2-1; 9 bases align to TRBD1. V was pared by 4 bases and J by 5 bases, with 10 bases of the junction left unmatched. The CDR3 length is 16 residues. Germline V gene lookup returns CDR1 SGHRS and CDR2 YFSETQ. DNA for the CDR3: TGCGCCAGCAGCCACCAAGGGACAGGGCCTAACAATGAGCAGTTCTTC. This codes for CASSHQGTGPNNEQFF.

This clonotype came up a few times. The gene calls are TRBV5-1 and TRBJ2-1; 13 bases agree with TRBD2. The CDR3 runs to 20 residues. V gave up 2 bases and J gave up 3 bases; unmatched junction bases: 14. Looked up from germline, CDR1 is SGHRS and CDR2 is YFSETQ. In nucleotides, the CDR3 is TGCGCCAGCAGCTTAGTACCGGGACTAGCGGGATCGGTTTACTACAATGAGCAGTTCTTC. It encodes CASSLVPGLAGSVYYNEQFF. The variable domain in full, completed from reference TRBV5-1 and TRBJ2-1, reads KAGVTQTPRYLIKTRGQQVTLSCSPISGHRSVSWYQQTPGQGLQFLFEYFSETQRNKGNFPGRFSGRQFSNSRSEMNVSTLELGDSALYLCASSLVPGLAGSVYYNEQFFGPGTRLTVL.

This clonotype has just one count. This rearrangement joins TRBV6-2 or TRBV6-3 to TRBJ2-3; the D is unclear. Trimming shortened V by 2 bases and J by 4 bases, and 4 bases separated the two germline ends. Germline V gene sequence: CDR1 MNHEY, CDR2 SVGEGT. CDR3 length: 12 amino acids. The CDR3 sequence: CASSYPPDTQYF. The CDR3 DNA reads as TGTGCCAGCAGTTACCCCCCAGATACGCAGTATTTT.

This clonotype was detected only a few times. The rearrangement uses TRBV15 and TRBJ2-3, with D perhaps matching TRBD2 (5 bases). Germline V gene data show CDR1 as LNHNV and CDR2 as YYDKDF (reference sequence). Trimming left V 3 bases short and J 6 bases short, with 19 bases between. The CDR3 sequence is 16 residues long. Here the CDR3 reads CATSRLSGLGVDTQYF. The DNA of the CDR3 is TGTGCCACCAGCAGGCTCTCCGGACTTGGTGTGGATACGCAGTATTTT. Full variable domain (missing parts from reference TRBV15 and TRBJ2-3): DAMVIQNPRYQVTQFGKPVTLSCSQTLNHNVMYWYQQKSSQAPKLLFHYYDKDFNNEADTPDNFQSRRPNTSFCFLDIRSPGLGDTAMYLCATSRLSGLGVDTQYFGPGTRLTVL.

This clonotype has only a few counts. V and J are TRBV20-1 and TRBJ1-6; 9 nucleotides match TRBD1. The CDR3 extends over 16 amino acids. V shed 0 bases and J 4 bases; nucleotides not matched to a gene: 4. Germline CDR1 and CDR2: DFQATT and SNEGSKA (reference sequence). As DNA, the CDR3 is TGCAGTGCTAGAGATCTGGACAGGGGTTATAATTCACCCCTCCACTTT. It encodes CSARDLDRGYNSPLHF.

This clonotype appeared a few times. V is TRBV20-1 and J is TRBJ2-1; D might be TRBD2 (5 bases). Trimming left V 4 bases short and J 9 bases short, with 16 bases between. Germline CDR1 reads DFQATT; CDR2 reads SNEGSKA (reference sequence). This CDR3 is built from 13 residues. CDR3 bases: TGCAGTGCTACCCACACCTATCGGGGTGAGCAGTTCTTC. It translates to CSATHTYRGEQFF.

In its sample, this clonotype was seen a few times. The chain couples TRBV20-1 to TRBJ1-1; 8 bases map to TRBD1. J was trimmed by 4 bases and V by 6 bases; bases with no gene match: 7. This CDR3 contains 13 residues. The germline gives CDR1 DFQATT, CDR2 SNEGSKA (reference sequence). The CDR3 protein is CSATRGQFTEAFF. DNA of the CDR3: TGCAGTGCGACCAGGGGGCAATTCACTGAAGCTTTCTTT.

This rearrangement joins TRBV3-1 to TRBJ2-5, with TRBD2 identical over 14 bases. The V and J ends lost 3 bases and 5 bases, in that order; junction bases with no gene match: 11. Germline CDR1 and CDR2: LGHDT and YNNKEL (reference sequence). The CDR3 runs 18 residues. CDR3: CASSHQTSGGAIRETQYF. In DNA form, the CDR3 reads TGTGCCAGCAGCCATCAGACTAGCGGGGGGGCGATAAGGGAGACCCAGTACTTC.

This clonotype has just a few counts. The chain uses TRBV2 and TRBJ2-1; D unclear. The V and J ends lost 7 bases and 4 bases respectively, with 8 bases between them. Germline CDR1 reads SNHLY; CDR2 reads FYNNEI. This CDR3 spans 12 amino acids. The CDR3 region has the DNA TGTGCCAGCACCATCACGTACAATGAGCAGTTCTTC. It specifies CASTITYNEQFF.

The genes are TRBV3-1 and TRBJ2-4, with 7 bases lining up with TRBD1. In germline, CDR1 is LGHDT, CDR2 YNNKEL (reference sequence). After removal of 5 bases from V and 1 base from J, the junction contained 5 bases not matched to a gene. The CDR3 totals 15 residues. The CDR3 spells CASSYRGKAKNIQYF. As DNA, the CDR3 is TGTGCCAGCAGCTACAGGGGAAAGGCCAAAAACATTCAGTACTTC.

The table lists this clonotype with a few counts. The CDR3 nucleotides read TGCAGCGTTGTGACGCAGGGGATGAACACTGAAGCTTTCTTT. Amino acid sequence: CSVVTQGMNTEAFF. The chain has TRBV29-1 and TRBJ1-1; a possible D gene is TRBD1 (6 bases). With 4 bases removed from V and 0 bases from J, the gap between germline ends came to 12 bases. This CDR3 is 14 amino acids long. Germline-derived CDR1 and CDR2 are SQVTM and ANQGSEA.

This chain uses TRBV7-8 with TRBJ2-1; D may be TRBD1 or TRBD2 (8 bases each). Germline CDR1 SGHVS, CDR2 FQNEAQ. This CDR3 has 15 amino acids. Trimming stripped 9 bases from V and 7 bases from J, with 22 bases between. The CDR3 DNA sequence: TGTGCCAGTACCATAGCGGGACAGGTTGGGAATGAGCAGTTCTTC. Amino acids: CASTIAGQVGNEQFF.